What follows are 11 T cell receptor beta chains derived from one specimen sequenced in a study of radiation and T cells in renal cell carcinoma. Libraries were prepared by immunoSEQ multiplex PCR; TCRdb keeps only in-frame clonotypes and omits some of them. The repertoire includes just under 150,000 clones, 86% of them detected once, and less than 20% sits in the top ten. Noted time point: blood 4 weeks post-SBRT, at nephrectomy. Treatment indicated: 15 Gy SBRT to primary tumor, nephrectomy 4 weeks later. The starting material was blood, obtained from a patient whose treatment included radiotherapy and nephrectomy. The receptor set was obtained from a woman between 50 and 59 years old with renal cell carcinoma.

The chain has TRBV20-1 and TRBJ1-2; TRBD1 agrees at 7 bases. The CDR3 contains 11 residues. The V gene end was trimmed by 6 bases and the J gene end by 8 bases; junction bases not matched to a gene: 6. Germline CDR1 reads DFQATT; CDR2 reads SNEGSKA (reference sequence). CDR3 nucleotide sequence: TGCAGTGCCAGGGGACAGTCGGGCTACACCTTC. Protein: CSARGQSGYTF.

The rearrangement joins TRBV5-1 to TRBJ2-6; a weak D match, TRBD2 (6 bases). The CDR3 extends over 16 amino acids. CDR1 SGHRS and CDR2 YFSETQ come from the germline V gene. V lost 4 bases, J lost 3 bases, and 14 bases lay in between. The CDR3 DNA follows: TGCGCCAGCAGCCGGACGGGGGTGGATGGGGCCAACGTCCTGACTTTC. Translating gives CASSRTGVDGANVLTF.

The chain employs TRBV28 and TRBJ1-1, with TRBD1 as a possible D gene (6 bases). There are 15 residues in the CDR3. CDR1 and CDR2 from the germline V gene are MDHEN and SYDVKM. The V and J ends lost 6 bases and 3 bases respectively, with 17 bases between them. The CDR3 here is CASRRLTGFYTEAFF. The CDR3 nucleotides are TGTGCCAGCAGACGCTTAACAGGGTTTTACACTGAAGCTTTCTTT.

The CDR3 is CASSLIREEQYF. Here the CDR3 DNA reads TGTGCCAGCAGCTTAATCAGGGAAGAGCAGTACTTC. J is TRBJ2-7 and V is TRBV7-2; D perhaps matches TRBD1 (5 bases). The CDR3 has 12 amino acids. Trimming removed 2 bases from V and 7 bases from J, with 9 bases in between. Per germline, CDR1 SGHTA and CDR2 FQGNSA.

This chain joins TRBV4-3 and TRBJ1-2, with D unresolved. Germline V lookup: CDR1 LGHNA, CDR2 YSLEER. Trimming took off 0 bases at V and 8 bases at J, with 13 bases between the two ends. The CDR3 is made up of 14 amino acids. The CDR3: CASSQDRGIGGYTF. Written as DNA, the CDR3 is TGCGCCAGCAGCCAAGATCGAGGGATTGGCGGCTACACCTTC.

J is TRBJ1-1 and V is TRBV7-2, with D hard to call. The CDR3 has 17 amino acids. Trimming pared 1 base from V and 4 bases from J, leaving 19 bases between. Per germline, CDR1 SGHTA and CDR2 FQGNSA. CDR3: CASSLVRSLEMGTEAFF. The CDR3 DNA reads as TGTGCCAGCAGCTTAGTCCGGTCTCTCGAGATGGGCACTGAAGCTTTCTTT.

The V gene is TRBV5-1, the J gene TRBJ2-3; D is perhaps TRBD2 (7 bases). The CDR3 is made up of 15 amino acids. Germline V gene lookup returns CDR1 SGHRS and CDR2 YFSETQ. Trimming removed 4 bases at V and 1 base at J, with 13 bases between. CDR3 sequence: CASSLWGGRTDTQYF. The CDR3 DNA follows: TGCGCCAGCAGCCTGTGGGGGGGCCGCACAGATACGCAGTATTTT.

The V call is TRBV7-9, the J call TRBJ2-2; tentative D call: TRBD2 (6 bases). Looked up from germline, CDR1 is SEHNR and CDR2 is FQNEAQ (reference sequence). Trimming took 5 bases from V and 5 from J, leaving 21 bases between them. The CDR3 runs 17 residues. CDR3 DNA sequence: TGTGCCAGCAGCCCACCCGCGGCTAGCGCCTCGACCGGGGAGCTGTTTTTT. Protein: CASSPPAASASTGELFF. Full variable domain (rest looked up from reference TRBV7-9 and TRBJ2-2): DTGVSQNPRHKITKRGQNVTFRCDPISEHNRLYWYRQTLGQGPEFLTYFQNEAQLEKSRLLSDRFSAERPKGSFSTLEIQRTEQGDSAMYLCASSPPAASASTGELFFGEGSRLTVL.

The chain carries TRBV5-4 and TRBJ1-1; D uncertain. Germline V gene lookup returns CDR1 SGHNT and CDR2 YYREEE (reference sequence). The CDR3 loop spans 13 amino acids. V lost 6 bases and J lost 1, with 10 bases in between. The CDR3 spells CASNIGQNTEAFF. The CDR3 region has the DNA TGTGCCAGCAATATCGGGCAGAACACTGAAGCTTTCTTT.

Here the CDR3 reads CASSLRLGNTDTQYF. The CDR3 nucleotides are TGTGCCAGCAGCTTAAGGTTGGGGAACACAGATACGCAGTATTTT. The chain uses TRBV7-7 and TRBJ2-3; D is uncertain. V lost 2 bases and J 2 bases, leaving 11 bases between the germline ends. This CDR3 is 15 amino acids long. Germline assignment: CDR1 SSHAT and CDR2 FNYEAQ (reference sequence).

The chain uses TRBV7-2 and TRBJ1-4; TRBD1 aligns across 11 bases. Germline V gene lookup returns CDR1 SGHTA and CDR2 FQGNSA. The CDR3 consists of 15 residues. V lost 5 bases, J lost 7 bases, and 6 bases stayed unmatched. The DNA for the CDR3 is TGTGCCAGCAGCAATTTGGGGACAGGGGGTGAAAAACTGTTTTTT. Its protein is CASSNLGTGGEKLFF. Complete variable domain (other parts from reference TRBV7-2 and TRBJ1-4): GAGVSQSPSNKVTEKGKDVELRCDPISGHTALYWYRQSLGQGLEFLIYFQGNSAPDKSGLPSDRFSAERTGGSVSTLTIQRTQQEDSAVYLCASSNLGTGGEKLFFGSGTQLSVL.